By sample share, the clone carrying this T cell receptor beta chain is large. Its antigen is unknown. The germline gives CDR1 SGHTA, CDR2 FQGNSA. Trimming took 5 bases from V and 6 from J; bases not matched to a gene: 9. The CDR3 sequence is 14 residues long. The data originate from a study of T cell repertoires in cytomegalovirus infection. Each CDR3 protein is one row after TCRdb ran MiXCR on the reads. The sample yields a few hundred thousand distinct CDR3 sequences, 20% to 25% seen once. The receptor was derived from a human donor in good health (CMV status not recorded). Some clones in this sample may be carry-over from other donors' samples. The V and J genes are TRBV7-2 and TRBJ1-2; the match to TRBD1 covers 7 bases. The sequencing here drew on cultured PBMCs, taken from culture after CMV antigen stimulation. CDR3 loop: CASSPRQGIDGYTF. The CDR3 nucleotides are TGTGCCAGCAGCCCGAGACAGGGAATCGATGGCTACACCTTC. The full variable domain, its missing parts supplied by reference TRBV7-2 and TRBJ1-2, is GAGVSQSPSNKVTEKGKDVELRCDPISGHTALYWYRQSLGQGLEFLIYFQGNSAPDKSGLPSDRFSAERTGGSVSTLTIQRTQQEDSAVYLCASSPRQGIDGYTFGSGTRLTVV.